This entry concerns a single T cell receptor (beta chain). Its antigen is not yet known. No clone much larger than this one lies a single base away; base qualities are absent. From its cysteine to its phenylalanine, the CDR3 spans 12 amino acids. Only CDR3 DNA is held: 36 bases, read in frame from base 1. The germline V gene yields SGHRS for CDR1 and YFSETQ for CDR2. V was cut back by 4 bases and J by 0 bases, leaving a gap of 4 bases between them. Library creation used the immunoSEQ multiplex PCR assay. Each sample had 90,000 to 100,000 TCR templates assayed by the deep sequencing platform. Genomic DNA extracted from sorted T cells was used for TCRbeta CDR3 sequencing. Per the original workflow: The R programming language was used for clonal analysis of the TCRbeta CDR3 data. Comparing unstimulated samples against CFSE-low samples taken after the reaction was how alloreactive CD4+ and CD8+ clones were defined. Regulatory or non-regulatory origin of alloreactive CD4+ clones was assigned by matching sequences to the sorted unstimulated Treg and non-Treg repertoires. This immuneACCESS table, as held by TCRdb, lists in-frame sequences with V and J called but not all clones. Of the missing ones, under half trace to an unresolved V gene in checked studies; the others have no known cause. V and J calls plus clone size are reproduced from that table; the DNA served to infer D and trimming. A total of tens of thousands of clones appear in this sample, over 85% of them only once. Of the sample, 38% is held by the ten largest clones.

The record originates from a study of siplizumab effects on memory and regulatory T cells (dated by TCRdb to the late 2010s). Describing the broader study: The study examined how the anti-CD2 antibody siplizumab affects alloreactive T-cell subsets in allogeneic mixed lymphocyte reactions built from human PBMCs.

Study-wide findings and limitations: Because sequences below about 10^-5 frequency were poorly captured, only a minor fraction of alloreactive clones could be mapped to unstimulated subsets. Of the alloreactive CD4+ clones that could be mapped, the Treg-derived share averaged about 67% with siplizumab compared with under 35% in control reactions. The cumulative frequency of alloreactive sequences that could be traced back to unstimulated CD4+ memory T cells was significantly reduced by siplizumab. A naive or memory phenotype could not be assigned to roughly 75-95% of proliferating CD4+ or CD8+ clones. Whether proliferating Tregs from siplizumab cultures actually had suppressive function was not functionally confirmed. Unstimulated naive T cells appeared to be more diverse than memory T cells, and naive cells seemed to make a substantial contribution to the alloresponse.

Sorted unstimulated T cells and proliferating T cells recovered from mixed lymphocyte reactions were subjected to TCRbeta CDR3 sequencing. Fresh whole blood from 9 to 10 HLA-typed healthy donors served as the source for isolating PBMCs. The sequence joins TRBV5-1 to TRBJ1-1, with the D gene uncertain. Source material: CD8+ T cells sorted from blood. The TCR sequence derives from a human donor in good health. The CDR3 here reads CASSDMNTEAFF. Read as DNA, the sequence is TGCGCCAGCAGCGACATGAACACTGAAGCTTTCTTT. The full variable domain, completed from the reference TRBV5-1 and TRBJ1-1 proteins outside the CDR3, reads KAGVTQTPRYLIKTRGQQVTLSCSPISGHRSVSWYQQTPGQGLQFLFEYFSETQRNKGNFPGRFSGRQFSNSRSEMNVSTLELGDSALYLCASSDMNTEAFFGQGTRLTVV.